These 22 T cell receptor beta chains came from one sample sequenced in a study of blood T cell repertoires in COVID-19. The data were produced by immunoSEQ multiplex PCR, yet TCRdb's version contains in-frame clones alone and is incomplete. The data hold about 98,000 clones, with approximately 82% observed a single time. Sequenced sample: peripheral blood. The source of these receptors is a man aged 55 to 69 with acute or convalescent COVID-19.

The V and J genes are TRBV4-1 and TRBJ2-5; 7 nucleotides line up with TRBD1. This CDR3 is built from 15 residues. The V gene's germline CDR1 is MGHRA and CDR2 YSYEKL. J was trimmed by 4 bases and V by 5 bases; bases with no gene match: 10. The CDR3 spells CASSSTDRVGETQYF. The CDR3 DNA sequence: TGCGCCAGCAGCTCCACCGACAGGGTTGGAGAGACCCAGTACTTC.

CDR3: CSASGEPEAFF. The CDR3 coding sequence is TGCAGTGCTAGCGGGGAGCCTGAAGCTTTCTTT. The rearrangement links TRBV20-1 to TRBJ1-1; the D is unclear. Germline CDR1 and CDR2: DFQATT and SNEGSKA (reference sequence). CDR3 length: 11 amino acids. The V gene lost 3 bases and the J gene lost 6 bases, with 8 bases spanning the gap.

The V call is TRBV19, the J call TRBJ2-3, with 9 nucleotides matching TRBD1. Germline V gene data show CDR1 as LNHDA and CDR2 as SQIVND (reference sequence). The CDR3 totals 18 residues. With V trimmed by 6 bases and J by 4 bases, 17 bases remained unmatched. The CDR3 coding sequence is TGTGCCAGTAGCCCACGCGACGGACAGGGGTTAGCTGCAGATACGCAGTATTTT. Translating gives CASSPRDGQGLAADTQYF.

The chain combines TRBV6-2 or TRBV6-3 with TRBJ1-1, with D possibly being TRBD1 (6 bases). The CDR3 is 11 residues long. Deletions cut 6 bases from V and 10 bases from J, with 12 bases between. Germline values: CDR1 MNHEY, CDR2 SVGEGT. The CDR3: CASSQDSGAFF. The CDR3 DNA sequence: TGTGCCAGCAGCCAGGACAGTGGAGCTTTCTTT.

The V gene is TRBV19, the J gene TRBJ2-3; TRBD2 might be the D (6 bases). Germline V gives CDR1 LNHDA, CDR2 SQIVND (reference sequence). The CDR3 contains 16 residues. V was clipped by 5 bases and J by 0 bases, with 15 bases between them. This CDR3 reads CASSVEGRTSTDTQYF. CDR3 coding DNA: TGTGCCAGTAGTGTTGAGGGGAGGACTAGCACAGATACGCAGTATTTT.

The chain has TRBV11-3 and TRBJ1-4; no clear D. The CDR3 covers 12 residues. Per germline, CDR1 SGHNT and CDR2 YENEEA. Between the trimmed V and J ends, which lost 0 bases and 10 bases, there was a span of 6 bases. The CDR3 spells CASSLESGKLFF. For the CDR3, the DNA is TGTGCCAGCAGCTTAGAGAGTGGAAAACTGTTTTTT.

As for this clone: The junction shows a germline mismatch at one end, possibly a read error. The chain is built from TRBV19 and TRBJ1-1, with D perhaps TRBD1 (6 bases). Germline values: CDR1 LNHDA, CDR2 SQIVND (reference sequence). CDR3 length: 14 amino acids. CDR3 coding DNA: TGTGCCAGTAGGCTGGGACACCCGAACGCTGAAGCTTTCTTT. This translates into CASRLGHPNAEAFF. Complete variable domain (other parts from reference TRBV19 and TRBJ1-1): DGGITQSPKYLFRKEGQNVTLSCEQNLNHDAMYWYRQDPGQGLRLIYYSQIVNDFQKGDIAEGYSVSREKKESFPLTVTSAQKNPTAFYLCASRLGHPNAEAFFGQGTRLTVV.

J is TRBJ1-6 and V is TRBV7-9, with TRBD1 identical over 7 bases. CDR1 and CDR2 (germline): SEHNR, FQNEAQ (reference sequence). V dropped 2 bases and J dropped 7; count of bases not matched to a gene: 14. The CDR3 consists of 18 residues. The CDR3 region is CASSLKLGTEVQNSPLHF. CDR3 in DNA: TGTGCCAGCAGCTTAAAACTCGGGACAGAAGTTCAAAATTCACCCCTCCACTTT.

This clone is judged medium-sized. This chain joins TRBV6-5 and TRBJ1-5; 7 nucleotides align to TRBD1. Germline V gives CDR1 MNHEY, CDR2 SVGAGI. There are 14 residues in the CDR3. The junction had 6 bases not matched to a gene; V was cut back by 6 bases and J by 4 bases. This chain's CDR3 is CASSRGQLNQPQHF. The CDR3 DNA sequence: TGTGCCAGCAGCCGGGGACAGCTAAATCAGCCCCAGCATTTT.

The J gene is TRBJ1-2, the V gene TRBV29-1; 8 bases fit TRBD1. The CDR3 has 12 amino acids. The junction had 8 bases not matched to a gene; V was cut back by 8 bases and J by 6 bases. From germline, CDR1 is SQVTM and CDR2 ANQGSEA. CDR3 DNA sequence: TGCAGCACCAGGACAGGGAGTCATGGCTACACCTTC. Its translation is CSTRTGSHGYTF.

This rearrangement joins TRBV28 to TRBJ1-6; D might be TRBD1 (6 bases). The CDR3 is 12 amino acids. With 6 bases removed from V and 11 bases from J, the gap between germline ends came to 11 bases. CDR1 MDHEN and CDR2 SYDVKM come from the germline V gene. CDR3 sequence reads: CASRLQGTPLHF. CDR3 DNA sequence: TGTGCCAGCAGGTTACAGGGAACACCCCTCCACTTT.

This clone appeared once. The chain links TRBV15 to TRBJ1-4, with a tentative D call TRBD1 (5 bases). Germline V CDR1 and CDR2: LNHNV, YYDKDF (reference sequence). The V gene lost 5 bases and the J gene lost 10 bases, with 23 bases spanning the gap. The CDR3 has 16 residues. DNA for the CDR3: TGTGCCACCAGCGTAGCCAGGGATCCAACCCTTGGAAAACTGTTTTTT. Translation: CATSVARDPTLGKLFF. Looking up the rest from reference TRBV15 and TRBJ1-4 gives the full variable domain: DAMVIQNPRYQVTQFGKPVTLSCSQTLNHNVMYWYQQKSSQAPKLLFHYYDKDFNNEADTPDNFQSRRPNTSFCFLDIRSPGLGDTAMYLCATSVARDPTLGKLFFGSGTQLSVL.

The chain links TRBV2 to TRBJ1-4; the D is unclear. This CDR3 is 13 amino acids long. V lost 5 bases to trimming and J lost 8 bases, with 12 bases between them. CDR1 and CDR2 (germline): SNHLY, FYNNEI. The CDR3 DNA reads TGTGCCAGCAGTAGGGCCGGAGGAGAAAAACTGTTTTTT. This sequence encodes CASSRAGGEKLFF.

The genes are TRBV2 and TRBJ1-1; D ambiguous. The CDR3 has 12 residues. The germline V gene encodes CDR1 SNHLY and CDR2 FYNNEI. Trimming stripped 1 base from V and 2 bases from J, with 2 bases between. The DNA of the CDR3 is TGTGCCAGCAGTGAAGTAAACACTGAAGCTTTCTTT. This sequence encodes CASSEVNTEAFF.

V gene TRBV30 combines with J gene TRBJ2-1; D perhaps matches TRBD1 (6 bases). The CDR3 covers 15 residues. V shed 2 bases and J shed 8 bases, with 19 bases lying between them. CDR1 GTSNPN and CDR2 SVGIG come from the germline V gene (reference sequence). CDR3 nucleotide sequence: TGTGCCTGGAGTCCAGGGGCAACGGGAATCGATGAGCAGTTCTTC. It yields the protein CAWSPGATGIDEQFF.

The genes are TRBV7-2 and TRBJ2-5; 11 nucleotides agree with TRBD2. The CDR3 covers 15 residues. Germline V lookup: CDR1 SGHTA, CDR2 FQGNSA. The V gene end was trimmed by 6 bases and the J gene end by 5 bases; junction bases not matched to a gene: 8. The CDR3 coding sequence is TGTGCCAGCAGTTCTAGCGGGGGGCACTCGGAGACCCAGTACTTC. Its protein is CASSSSGGHSETQYF.

V gene TRBV4-3 combines with J gene TRBJ1-1; 8 nucleotides match TRBD1. Trimming removed 3 bases from V and 3 bases from J; junction bases left unmatched: 6. Germline values: CDR1 LGHNA, CDR2 YSLEER. The CDR3 loop spans 15 amino acids. DNA of the CDR3: TGCGCCAGCAGCCATGACCCGGGACAGGACACTGAAGCTTTCTTT. It codes for CASSHDPGQDTEAFF.

The rearrangement joins TRBV2 to TRBJ2-7; 7 nucleotides align to TRBD1. This CDR3 is built from 11 residues. Looked up from germline, CDR1 is SNHLY and CDR2 is FYNNEI. With 6 bases clipped from V and 5 bases from J, the junction kept 1 base outside the gene matches. DNA for the CDR3: TGTGCCAGCAGCCAGGGGGACGAGCAGTACTTC. Encoded protein: CASSQGDEQYF.

The J gene is TRBJ2-3, the V gene TRBV5-1, with 7 positions matching TRBD1. J gave up 1 base and V 5 bases, and 7 bases lay outside the gene matches. CDR1 and CDR2 (germline): SGHRS, YFSETQ. The CDR3 extends over 15 amino acids. Here the CDR3 reads CASRKPGGGTDTQYF. CDR3 nucleotides: TGCGCCAGCAGGAAGCCAGGGGGTGGCACAGATACGCAGTATTTT.

The chain recombines TRBV25-1 with TRBJ1-1; D uncertain. V was pared by 4 bases and J by 1 base, with 4 bases between. This CDR3 has 12 amino acids. Germline V CDR1 and CDR2: MGHDK, SYGVNS. CDR3 in amino acids: CASSVENTEAFF. CDR3 sequence (DNA): TGTGCCAGCAGTGTAGAGAACACTGAAGCTTTCTTT.

V usage is TRBV5-1 and J usage is TRBJ1-4; tentatively, D is TRBD1 (5 bases). CDR1 SGHRS and CDR2 YFSETQ come from the germline V gene. V dropped 3 bases and J dropped 6 bases, with 15 bases sitting between them. The CDR3 length is 15 residues. CDR3 sequence: CASSSGGTYYEKLFF. DNA of the CDR3: TGCGCCAGCAGCTCGGGGGGGACGTATTATGAAAAACTGTTTTTT.

The V gene is TRBV6-5, the J gene TRBJ2-7; 11 bases agree with TRBD1. The V and J ends lost 6 bases and 5 bases, in that order; junction bases with no gene match: 6. The germline CDR1 and CDR2 sequences are MNHEY and SVGAGI. The length of the CDR3 is 14 residues. CDR3 coding DNA: TGTGCCAGCAGGCCCGGACAGGGGGCCGACGAGCAGTACTTC. Amino acids: CASRPGQGADEQYF.